This is a list of T cell receptor beta chains from one sample in a study of blood T cell repertoires in COVID-19. Some clones are missing from TCRdb's copy, which holds only in-frame ones; the method was immunoSEQ multiplex PCR. The sample consists of approximately 230,000 clones, around 88% of them appearing once. Sequencing was performed on peripheral blood. The receptor source for this set is a man older than 75 with acute or convalescent COVID-19. CDR3s include the opening cysteine and the closing phenylalanine or tryptophan. D genes are given only for firm matches. Clone size is shown for a subset of rows, as once, few, many or a class of expanded clone.

>NA|NA|TRBJ2-5|TRBV19
TGTGCCAGTAGCCTAGGAACGGAGACCCAGTACTTC
CASSLGTETQYF
>NA|NA|TRBJ2-1|TRBV6-2/TRBV6-3
TGTGCCAGCAGCCCCCTTGATGAGCAGTTCTTC
CASSPLDEQFF
>NA|NA|TRBJ2-1|TRBV5-4
TGTGCCAGCAGCTACCTGCGGGGCCTTAGCTCCTACAATGAGCAGTTCTTC
CASSYLRGLSSYNEQFF
>once|NA|TRBJ1-5|TRBV2
TGTGCCAGCAGTGAAGCGCTTGGGAGGAGCAATCAGCCCCAGCATTTT
CASSEALGRSNQPQHF
>NA|NA|TRBJ2-7|TRBV28
TGTGCCAGCAGTACGACTAGGAGGGAGCAGTACTTC
CASSTTRREQYF
>NA|TRBD2|TRBJ2-1|TRBV28
TGTGCCAGCAGTTTACTCCGTACAGGGAGCGGGAGCGATGAGCAGTTCTTC
CASSLLRTGSGSDEQFF
>NA|NA|TRBJ1-2|TRBV4-3
TGCGCCAGCAGCCCACAGGATTTTTATGGCTACACCTTC
CASSPQDFYGYTF
>NA|NA|TRBJ2-3|TRBV5-5
TGTGCCAGCAGCTTGGGGGCGGAGAGGGCAGATACGCAGTATTTT
CASSLGAERADTQYF
>NA|NA|TRBJ2-5|TRBV29-1
TGCAGCGTTGTAACCGACAGGATTCAAGAGACCCAGTACTTC
CSVVTDRIQETQYF
>NA|TRBD2|TRBJ2-5|TRBV4-1
TGCGCCAGCAGCCAAGATACCCCCTCCAGGGCGGGAGAAGAGACCCAGTACTTC
CASSQDTPSRAGEETQYF
>NA|TRBD1|TRBJ2-5|TRBV7-2
TGTGCCAGCAGCTCAGAGACAGGGGTGGGAGAGACCCAGTACTTC
CASSSETGVGETQYF
>NA|TRBD2|TRBJ2-7|TRBV15
TGTGCCACCAGCAGGGCCCGACTAGCGCTCGACGAGCAGTACTTC
CATSRARLALDEQYF
>NA|NA|TRBJ1-1|TRBV19
TGTGCCAGTAGTACTTCCCCCCGGTCCGAGAACACTGAAGCTTTCTTT
CASSTSPRSENTEAFF
>NA|NA|TRBJ2-7|TRBV27
TGTGCCAGCGCCGGCGGACAGTGGGTCTACGAGCAGTACTTC
CASAGGQWVYEQYF
>NA|NA|TRBJ2-3|TRBV7-9
TGTGCCAGCAGCTTTGGAGACCTCGGGACAGATACGCAGTATTTT
CASSFGDLGTDTQYF
>NA|NA|TRBJ1-2|TRBV12-5
TGTGCTAGTGGTTTGGTACCTGGGGGGTTTAGCGGCTACACCTTC
CASGLVPGGFSGYTF
>once|NA|TRBJ2-5|TRBV7-2
TGTGCCAGCAGCCCCGGGACCACAGGGGAGACCCAGTACTTC
CASSPGTTGETQYF
>NA|TRBD1|TRBJ1-1|TRBV7-6
TGTGCCAGCAGCCCCGGGACAGGGGCCGTTAACACTGAAGCTTTCTTT
CASSPGTGAVNTEAFF
>NA|NA|TRBJ1-2|TRBV28
TGTGCCAGCGGAAGCATATCGCGGTCCTATGGCTACACCTTC
CASGSISRSYGYTF
>NA|TRBD1|TRBJ1-3|TRBV7-9
TGTGCCAGCAGCTTCAAAACAGGGGGCGCTGGAAACACCATATATTTT
CASSFKTGGAGNTIYF
>NA|NA|TRBJ1-5|TRBV19
TGTGCCAGTAGTAGTGGGACACGTAGCAATCAGCCCCAGCATTTT
CASSSGTRSNQPQHF
>NA|NA|TRBJ1-2|TRBV19
TGTGCCAGTAGTATTACCCAGGGTCCAAGTAACTATGGCTACACCTTC
CASSITQGPSNYGYTF
>NA|TRBD1|TRBJ2-7|TRBV6-2/TRBV6-3
TGTGCCAGCAGTTACTCGACAGGGAATCGGTACTTC
CASSYSTGNRYF
>NA|NA|TRBJ1-6|TRBV5-1
TGCGCCAGCAGCTTGGAGGGGGTCTCCTATAATTCACCCCTCCACTTT
CASSLEGVSYNSPLHF
>NA|TRBD1|TRBJ1-6|TRBV27
TGTGCCAGCAGTCGGGACAGGGTAAATTCACCCCTCCACTTT
CASSRDRVNSPLHF
>NA|TRBD1|TRBJ1-4|TRBV19
TGTGCCAGTAGTAGACAGGGTGGAACTAATGAAAAACTGTTTTTT
CASSRQGGTNEKLFF
>NA|NA|TRBJ2-2|TRBV7-2
TGTGCCAGCAGGGTTGATACCGGGACAAGGAACACCGGGGAGCTGTTTTTT
CASRVDTGTRNTGELFF
>NA|NA|TRBJ2-3|TRBV5-1
TGCGCCAGCAGCTTGGTGGCCAACACAGATACGCAGTATTTT
CASSLVANTDTQYF
>NA|TRBD2|TRBJ2-7|TRBV3-1/TRBV3-2
TGTGCCAGCAGTCCAGGGGGGCCGGGACTAGCGGGAACCGGCGGCAAGCAGTACTTC
CASSPGGPGLAGTGGKQYF
>NA|TRBD2|TRBJ2-3|TRBV11-2
TGTGCCAGCAGCTACCTAGCGGGAGGGGTCACAGATACGCAGTATTTT
CASSYLAGGVTDTQYF
>NA|TRBD2|TRBJ2-3|TRBV3-1/TRBV3-2
TGTGCCAGCAGCCACTCGGGGGGGGGCCGTACAGATACGCAGTATTTT
CASSHSGGGRTDTQYF
>NA|TRBD1|TRBJ1-2|TRBV11-2
TGTGCCAGCACCTCTACACAGGGGGCGCTTGGCTACACCTTC
CASTSTQGALGYTF
>NA|TRBD1|TRBJ1-6|TRBV6-6
TGTGCCAGCAGTTCCGCCGCGGGACAGGAAAATTCACCCCTCCACTTT
CASSSAAGQENSPLHF
>NA|TRBD1|TRBJ1-5|TRBV19
TGTGCCAGTAACAGACAGGGAGATTGGCAGCCCCAGCATTTT
CASNRQGDWQPQHF
>NA|NA|TRBJ2-7|TRBV7-2
TGTGCCAGCAGCTTACCGAGCTCCTACGAGCAGTACTTC
CASSLPSSYEQYF
>NA|TRBD1|TRBJ1-2|TRBV5-6
TGTGCCAGCAGCTTGGCCAGACAGGGGGACTATGGCTACACCTTC
CASSLARQGDYGYTF
>NA|NA|TRBJ2-5|TRBV2
TGTGCCAGCAGAGTGGACAGTCAAGAGGCCCAGTACTTC
CASRVDSQEAQYF
>NA|NA|TRBJ1-5|TRBV28
TGTGCCAGCTCCCCTCAGGGGACCAATCAGCCCCAGCATTTT
CASSPQGTNQPQHF
>NA|TRBD2|TRBJ2-3|TRBV29-1
TGCAGCGCTGAGCGGGGGGGCGGAGATACGCAGTATTTT
CSAERGGGDTQYF
>NA|NA|TRBJ1-5|TRBV19
TGTGCCAGTAGTATCAGGGGCCTAGATCAGCCCCAGCATTTT
CASSIRGLDQPQHF
>NA|NA|TRBJ2-7|TRBV21-1
TGTGCCAGCAGCAAAGCCTTTGCGGGAGCGCCCATAACCTACGAGCAGTACTTC
CASSKAFAGAPITYEQYF
>NA|NA|TRBJ1-4|TRBV6-5
TGTGCCAGCAGTTCCACGTGGAGGGCAGGGGAAAAACTGTTTTTT
CASSSTWRAGEKLFF
>few|TRBD1|TRBJ1-3|TRBV18
TGTGCCAGCTCACTGGGACTCCAGGGGGGATCCTCTGGAAACACCATATATTTT
CASSLGLQGGSSGNTIYF
>once|TRBD1|TRBJ1-6|TRBV5-1
TGCGCCAGCAGGATGGTGACAGGGGGGTCCTATAATTCACCCCTCCACTTT
CASRMVTGGSYNSPLHF
>few|NA|TRBJ2-7|TRBV28
TGTGCCAGCAGTTCTTCTCGGACAAGAACCTACGAGCAGTACTTC
CASSSSRTRTYEQYF
>NA|TRBD2|TRBJ2-7|TRBV19
TGTGCCAGTACCGAGACTAGCGAGTCCTACGAGCAGTACTTC
CASTETSESYEQYF
>NA|NA|TRBJ2-7|TRBV7-2
TGTGCCAGCAGCTTAGTCGAGGCCGTTAAATACGAGCAGTACTTC
CASSLVEAVKYEQYF
>NA|NA|TRBJ1-5|TRBV19
TGTGCCAGTAGTATAGAGGCGGGTGGCAATCAGCCCCAGCATTTT
CASSIEAGGNQPQHF